The 30 T cell receptor beta chains below come from one sample, sequenced in a study of blood T cell repertoires in COVID-19. The assay was immunoSEQ multiplex PCR, and TCRdb's table has in-frame clones only and misses some. The table has 70,000 or so clones, around 87% seen once; the top ten hold approximately 11%. Sequencing used peripheral blood. The receptors come from a woman between 18 and 30 years old with acute or convalescent COVID-19.

V and J are TRBV9 and TRBJ1-2; tentatively, D is TRBD1 (5 bases). V was shortened by 4 bases and J by 0 bases, with 10 bases between the two germline ends. This CDR3 region has 14 residues. Germline values: CDR1 SGDLS, CDR2 YYNGEE. This CDR3 is CASSPETANYGYTF. As DNA, the CDR3 is TGTGCCAGCAGCCCAGAGACAGCTAACTATGGCTACACCTTC.

In this sample, this clone turned up once. The gene calls are TRBV4-2 and TRBJ2-2; D may be TRBD1 (6 bases). With 0 bases removed from V and 2 bases from J, the gap between germline ends came to 16 bases. Germline lookup yields CDR1 LGHNA and CDR2 YNFKEQ. The CDR3 totals 18 residues. CDR3 DNA sequence: TGTGCCAGCAGCCAAGATGGCCGGAGACAGGCAAACACCGGGGAGCTGTTTTTT. This encodes CASSQDGRRQANTGELFF.

V and J are TRBV6-6 and TRBJ2-3; 9 bases line up with TRBD1. Germline-derived CDR1 and CDR2 are MNHNY and SVGAGI (reference sequence). V lost 5 bases and J lost 0; bases outside the gene matches: 9. This CDR3 contains 17 residues. The CDR3 coding sequence is TGTGCCAGCAGTCTTACCGGGACAGGGCTAAGCACAGATACGCAGTATTTT. Translation gives CASSLTGTGLSTDTQYF.

This clone appeared once. The V call is TRBV19, the J call TRBJ2-5; D gene uncertain. Germline V gives CDR1 LNHDA, CDR2 SQIVND (reference sequence). Trimming pared 4 bases from V and 5 bases from J, leaving 8 bases between. The CDR3 loop spans 12 amino acids. The CDR3 loop is CASSTSRETQYF. The CDR3 DNA is TGTGCCAGTAGTACCTCCCGGGAGACCCAGTACTTC.

The gene calls are TRBV6-5 and TRBJ1-2; 7 nucleotides agree with TRBD1. This CDR3 is 12 amino acids long. Germline CDR1 MNHEY, CDR2 SVGAGI. V gave up 6 bases and J gave up 7 bases; unmatched junction bases: 5. CDR3 in amino acids: CASRTGSFGYTF. The CDR3 DNA sequence: TGTGCCAGCAGGACAGGGAGTTTTGGCTACACCTTC.

This chain connects TRBV4-2 to TRBJ2-1, with a tentative D call TRBD1 (6 bases). The germline gives CDR1 LGHNA, CDR2 YNFKEQ. CDR3 length: 15 amino acids. Trimming pared 3 bases from V and 2 bases from J, leaving 11 bases between. The DNA of the CDR3 is TGTGCCAGCAGCCATCAACAGGGCACCTACAATGAGCAGTTCTTC. Amino acid sequence: CASSHQQGTYNEQFF.

The V and J genes are TRBV7-9 and TRBJ2-5; 7 nucleotides match TRBD2. V gave up 1 base and J gave up 2 bases; unmatched junction bases: 4. The CDR3 totals 15 residues. From germline, CDR1 is SEHNR and CDR2 FQNEAQ (reference sequence). The CDR3 reads CASSLGGGGQETQYF. Here the CDR3 DNA reads TGTGCCAGCAGCTTAGGCGGCGGGGGACAAGAGACCCAGTACTTC.

V is TRBV30 and J is TRBJ2-7, with TRBD2 identical over 8 bases. The CDR3 extends over 18 amino acids. After removal of 0 bases from V and 3 bases from J, the junction contained 16 bases not matched to a gene. Per germline, CDR1 GTSNPN and CDR2 SVGIG (reference sequence). The CDR3 loop reads CAWSVGFGIRGRFYEQYF. CDR3 nucleotides: TGTGCCTGGAGTGTCGGGTTTGGGATCCGCGGGAGGTTCTACGAGCAGTACTTC.

The gene calls are TRBV7-9 and TRBJ2-7, with 11 nucleotides matching TRBD2. V shed 5 bases and J 2 bases; nucleotides not matched to a gene: 5. CDR1 and CDR2 (germline): SEHNR, FQNEAQ (reference sequence). This CDR3 spans 15 amino acids. CDR3 nucleotide sequence: TGTGCCAGCAGCCCAGGGACTAGCGGAGCCTACGAGCAGTACTTC. Protein: CASSPGTSGAYEQYF.

This clone was picked up one time. This chain connects TRBV5-5 to TRBJ2-1, with D possibly being TRBD2 (7 bases). The CDR3 covers 14 residues. With 5 bases removed from V and 5 bases from J, the gap between germline ends came to 14 bases. CDR1 is SGHKS and CDR2 is YYEKEE in the germline V gene (reference sequence). The CDR3 coding sequence is TGTGCCAGCAGTCGGGGGGCGCCAGACAATGAGCAGTTCTTC. Protein sequence: CASSRGAPDNEQFF.

This chain uses TRBV5-6 with TRBJ2-1; maybe TRBD1 (5 bases). The CDR3 covers 15 residues. The germline V gene has CDR1 SGHDT and CDR2 YYEEEE. The V end was cut by 0 bases, the J end by 4 bases, with 11 bases between. The CDR3 DNA is TGTGCCAGCAGCTTGGCCTCAGGGATGTACAATGAGCAGTTCTTC. Translated: CASSLASGMYNEQFF.

V and J are TRBV2 and TRBJ2-2, with 7 bases aligning to TRBD1. V was clipped by 4 bases and J by 7 bases; unmatched bases: 6. The CDR3 extends over 14 amino acids. Per germline, CDR1 SNHLY and CDR2 FYNNEI. The CDR3 region has the DNA TGTGCCAGCAGTGGCCAAGGGGGCATCGGGGAGCTGTTTTTT. Amino acid sequence: CASSGQGGIGELFF.

This clone has just a few counts. The V and J genes are TRBV12-5 and TRBJ1-5, with 9 bases identical to TRBD1. Per the germline V gene, CDR1 is LGHNT and CDR2 is FRNRAP. The CDR3 is 13 residues long. Trimming removed 7 bases from V and 8 bases from J; junction bases left unmatched: 6. The CDR3 protein is CASAGQGFEPQHF. The DNA of the CDR3 is TGTGCTAGTGCCGGACAGGGGTTCGAGCCCCAGCATTTT.

The V and J genes are TRBV2 and TRBJ1-1; 9 nucleotides align to TRBD1. The V gene's germline CDR1 is SNHLY and CDR2 FYNNEI. V dropped 2 bases and J dropped 2; count of bases not matched to a gene: 9. The CDR3 is made up of 17 amino acids. The CDR3 region is CASSESRDRATNTEAFF. In nucleotides, the CDR3 is TGTGCCAGCAGTGAATCCCGGGACAGGGCGACCAACACTGAAGCTTTCTTT.

The genes are TRBV3-1 (or the pseudogene TRBV3-2) and TRBJ1-2, with D uncertain. This CDR3 contains 13 residues. The germline V gene has CDR1 LGHDT and CDR2 YNNKEL (reference sequence). V was pared by 6 bases and J by 4 bases, with 12 bases between. The CDR3 loop is CASSSTEAYGYTF. The CDR3, as DNA: TGTGCCAGCAGTTCGACGGAGGCCTATGGCTACACCTTC.

The genes are TRBV29-1 and TRBJ2-1; D may be TRBD2 (5 bases). The CDR3 totals 16 residues. V was cut by 1 base and J by 7 bases, with 20 bases left in between. The V gene's germline CDR1 is SQVTM and CDR2 ANQGSEA. CDR3 protein: CSVEGLERAVSNEQFF. In nucleotides, the CDR3 is TGCAGCGTTGAAGGATTGGAGAGGGCAGTTAGTAATGAGCAGTTCTTC.

The chain uses TRBV4-3 and TRBJ2-2, with D hard to call. Germline lookup yields CDR1 LGHNA and CDR2 YSLEER. The CDR3 covers 14 residues. V was clipped by 1 base and J by 3 bases, with 6 bases between them. This chain's CDR3 is CASSQGSYTGELFF. The CDR3 DNA follows: TGCGCCAGCAGCCAAGGGAGCTACACCGGGGAGCTGTTTTTT.

J is TRBJ2-1 and V is TRBV4-3; TRBD1 matches at 7 bases. Germline CDR1 and CDR2: LGHNA and YSLEER. This CDR3 spans 16 amino acids. With 0 bases clipped from V and 9 bases from J, the junction kept 11 bases outside the gene matches. The CDR3 nucleotides read TGCGCCAGCAGCCAAGATTTGGGACAGCGTCCTTTTGAGCAGTTCTTC. Translated, it gives CASSQDLGQRPFEQFF.

The CDR3 region is CSVERGPEAFF. The CDR3 coding sequence is TGCAGCGTTGAGCGGGGTCCTGAAGCTTTCTTT. The J gene is TRBJ1-1, the V gene TRBV29-1; no definite D call. CDR1 is SQVTM and CDR2 is ANQGSEA in the germline V gene. The germline V and J ends were trimmed by 3 bases and 6 bases, with 8 bases remaining between them. The CDR3 contains 11 residues. The full variable domain, its missing parts supplied by reference TRBV29-1 and TRBJ1-1, is SAVISQKPSRDICQRGTSLTIQCQVDSQVTMMFWYRQQPGQSLTLIATANQGSEATYESGFVIDKFPISRPNLTFSTLTVSNMSPEDSSIYLCSVERGPEAFFGQGTRLTVV.

This chain joins TRBV2 and TRBJ1-2; 10 positions match TRBD1. The CDR3 has 14 amino acids. The junction had 8 bases not matched to a gene; V was cut back by 7 bases and J by 6 bases. Germline CDR1 is SNHLY and CDR2 is FYNNEI. The CDR3 nucleotides are TGTGCCAGCAAGGTGGGACAGGGGTTTAATGGCTACACCTTC. Translation: CASKVGQGFNGYTF.

The table lists this clone with a few counts. CDR3 DNA: TGTGCCTGGACACGAGGGGGACTAGTGCGGGCCGGGGAGCTGTTTTTT. Translating gives CAWTRGGLVRAGELFF. This chain links TRBV30 with TRBJ2-2; TRBD2 matches at 8 bases. Losses at the gene ends were 4 bases for V and 6 bases for J; bases not matched to a gene: 13. CDR1 GTSNPN and CDR2 SVGIG come from the germline V gene (reference sequence). This CDR3 is 16 amino acids long.

The chain carries TRBV29-1 and TRBJ2-1; 9 nucleotides line up with TRBD1. CDR1 is SQVTM, CDR2 ANQGSEA, per germline. The CDR3 has 15 amino acids. V shed 5 bases, J shed 6 bases, and the junction held 11 bases outside the gene matches. The CDR3 loop reads CSVPREQGAGNEQFF. CDR3 in DNA: TGCAGCGTTCCCCGGGAACAGGGGGCAGGCAATGAGCAGTTCTTC.

The sample holds a few counts of this clone. The CDR3 sequence: CASSLGLGNTEAFF. As DNA, the CDR3 is TGTGCCAGCAGCTTAGGACTTGGGAACACTGAAGCTTTCTTT. The chain links TRBV2 to TRBJ1-1; D remains unclear. Trimming removed 6 bases from V and 1 base from J, with 12 bases in between. The CDR3 is made up of 14 amino acids. Germline CDR1 SNHLY, CDR2 FYNNEI.

V and J are TRBV30 and TRBJ2-2, with TRBD2 matching 9 bases. The CDR3 extends over 16 amino acids. The V gene end was trimmed by 3 bases and the J gene end by 3 bases; junction bases not matched to a gene: 8. Germline V gives CDR1 GTSNPN, CDR2 SVGIG (reference sequence). The CDR3, as DNA: TGTGCCTGGAGCAAATGGGTAGCGGGGGACACCGGGGAGCTGTTTTTT. Protein sequence: CAWSKWVAGDTGELFF.

The chain uses TRBV20-1 and TRBJ1-1; D gene unclear. Germline V lookup: CDR1 DFQATT, CDR2 SNEGSKA (reference sequence). The germline V and J ends were trimmed by 0 bases and 6 bases, with 5 bases remaining between them. This CDR3 has 11 amino acids. This CDR3 reads CSARDVAEAFF. CDR3 nucleotides: TGCAGTGCTAGAGATGTCGCTGAAGCTTTCTTT.

The V gene is TRBV2, the J gene TRBJ2-1; D is unresolved. This CDR3 spans 14 amino acids. V gave up 4 bases and J gave up 5 bases, with 12 bases separating them. Per the germline V gene, CDR1 is SNHLY and CDR2 is FYNNEI. Written as DNA, the CDR3 is TGTGCCAGCAGTGGTGGAGCCCATGACAATGAGCAGTTCTTC. Residues: CASSGGAHDNEQFF.

The chain carries TRBV30 and TRBJ1-2; possibly TRBD1 for D (6 bases). This CDR3 contains 12 residues. With 3 bases removed from V and 7 bases from J, the gap between germline ends came to 12 bases. Germline CDR1 is GTSNPN and CDR2 is SVGIG (reference sequence). The CDR3 DNA reads as TGTGCCTGGAGCAGGGGACATCTTGGCTACACCTTC. Its translation is CAWSRGHLGYTF. Using reference TRBV30 and TRBJ1-2 for the parts outside the CDR3, the full variable domain is SQTIHQWPATLVQPVGSPLSLECTVEGTSNPNLYWYRQAAGRGLQLLFYSVGIGQISSEVPQNLSASRPQDRQFILSSKKLLLSDSGFYLCAWSRGHLGYTFGSGTRLTVV.

V is TRBV9 and J is TRBJ1-1; the match to TRBD1 covers 8 bases. V trimming: 1 base; J trimming: 1 base; junction bases outside the gene matches: 6. The CDR3 is made up of 16 amino acids. In germline, CDR1 is SGDLS, CDR2 YYNGEE. CDR3 DNA: TGTGCCAGCAGCGTATCTGGGACAGGTGGGAACACTGAAGCTTTCTTT. Protein sequence: CASSVSGTGGNTEAFF.

The chain links TRBV30 to TRBJ1-4, with D possibly being TRBD1 (5 bases). Trimming cost V 1 base and J 0 bases, with 6 bases left between them. There are 14 residues in the CDR3. Germline V gene lookup returns CDR1 GTSNPN and CDR2 SVGIG (reference sequence). Here the CDR3 DNA reads TGTGCCTGGAGTGGGGGGGCAACTAATGAAAAACTGTTTTTT. Translating it yields CAWSGGATNEKLFF.

In this sample, this clone turned up once. The chain links TRBV7-9 to TRBJ1-2, with 7 bases aligning to TRBD1. V gave up 5 bases and J gave up 7 bases; unmatched junction bases: 19. The CDR3 is 17 amino acids. Germline CDR1 and CDR2: SEHNR and FQNEAQ (reference sequence). CDR3 DNA sequence: TGTGCCAGCAGCGAGCCCACGGACAGGTCCTGGATGGGTGGCTACACCTTC. Translating gives CASSEPTDRSWMGGYTF. Variable domain in full (rest from reference TRBV7-9 and TRBJ1-2): DTGVSQNPRHKITKRGQNVTFRCDPISEHNRLYWYRQTLGQGPEFLTYFQNEAQLEKSRLLSDRFSAERPKGSFSTLEIQRTEQGDSAMYLCASSEPTDRSWMGGYTFGSGTRLTVV.